Sequencing of this T cell receptor (beta chain) was carried out in a study of cytomegalovirus exposure and HLA in healthy donors. 13 Jbeta primers and 60 Vbeta primers were used for the PCR. The assay was immunoSEQ multiplex PCR, and TCRdb's table has in-frame clones only and misses some. The top ten clones hold roughly 3% of a sample with some 130,000 clones, around 71% of them seen once. Notes on the study in general: According to the study, around 180 TCR beta chains were cytomegalovirus-associated. Per a prior analysis, the majority of TCR beta V segments were productive roughly 87% or roughly 30% of the time. According to reports, the classifier identified cytomegalovirus status with high specificity and sensitivity.

The CDR3 sequence is 16 residues long. V was clipped by 4 bases and J by 5 bases, with 21 bases between them. CDR1 is SGDLS and CDR2 is YYNGEE in the germline V gene. A remark on this clone: The target antigen is unknown.

The chain uses TRBV9 and TRBJ1-2; possible D gene TRBD1, 5 bases. This TCR derives from a woman in her sixties or seventies in good health and CMV-seropositive. The specimen sequenced was PBMCs. For the CDR3, the DNA is TGTGCCAGCAGCCCCCCCTCCATACAGGTCGGGTATGGCTACACCTTC. Translated, it gives CASSPPSIQVGYGYTF.